These T cell receptor beta chains were read from a single sample in a study of neurological immune-mediated disorders. TCRdb independently ran MiXCR on the 5' RACE reads; one entry per CDR3 protein. The table lists about 78,000 distinct CDR3 sequences, approximately 5% of them singletons, with less than 2.5% in the top ten. Sequenced material: PBMCs. These receptors came from a woman younger than 45 with multiple sclerosis. CDR3s include the opening cysteine and the closing phenylalanine or tryptophan.

>12|TRBJ1-6|TRBV20-1
CSALGGDSPLHF
>14|TRBJ1-1|TRBV20-1
CSARDRGAYTEAFF
>16|TRBJ2-5|TRBV20-1
CSASRLAGEVKETQYF
>15|TRBJ2-5|TRBV28
CASSFAQILQETQYF
>14|TRBJ2-2|TRBV5-6
CASSLGLGTGELFF
>15|TRBJ2-7|TRBV20-1
CSATQLTGQSYEQYF
>13|TRBJ2-7|TRBV12-3/TRBV12-4
CASSSQGSNEQYF
>13|TRBJ1-1|TRBV20-1
CSARPSGNTEAFF
>17|TRBJ1-1|TRBV20-1
CSASRPTSGLSRPEAFF
>14|TRBJ2-7|TRBV20-1
CSARLAGSPYEQYF
>13|TRBJ1-1|TRBV5-1
CASSRGPTGEAFF
>15|TRBJ2-7|TRBV20-1
CSASFRQGSSYEQYF
>13|TRBJ2-7|TRBV20-1
CSAEDRGSYEQYF
>14|TRBJ1-2|TRBV20-1
CSARDRGADYGYTF
>18|TRBJ2-1|TRBV7-2
CASSFYICSASRGQEQFF
>11|TRBJ1-2|TRBV5-1
CASSAGNGYTF
>15|TRBJ2-1|TRBV3-1
CASTSMGGVHNEQFF
>16|TRBJ1-2|TRBV7-9
CASSFPDGPANYGYTF
>15|TRBJ1-6|TRBV5-1
CASSLERFKISPLHF
>15|TRBJ1-3|TRBV7-9
CASSKQGASGNTIYF
>15|TRBJ2-1|TRBV5-1
CASSLGGSSYNEQFF
>14|TRBJ2-7|TRBV6-5
CASGSERALGEQYF
>16|TRBJ2-5|TRBV5-6
CASSGQTRSGGETQYF
>15|TRBJ2-5|TRBV25-1
CASSLPDRYQETQYF
>18|TRBJ2-1|TRBV20-1
CSAKGWAGGPRPINEQFF
>16|TRBJ2-3|TRBV4-1
CASSHGPSGITDTQYF
>15|TRBJ2-3|TRBV7-6
CASSPYSDLADTQYF
>15|TRBJ2-5|TRBV4-1
CASSPLGRGGETQYF
>12|TRBJ1-1|TRBV5-8
CASSLWGLGAFF
>13|TRBJ2-7|TRBV5-1
CASSPTSGYEQYF
>12|TRBJ1-1|TRBV20-1
CSARVGGGFAFF
>13|TRBJ1-1|TRBV5-1
CASSWGQGAEAFF
>13|TRBJ2-7|TRBV20-1
CSVSPGGSYEQYF
>12|TRBJ1-1|TRBV12-3/TRBV12-4
CASSLNREEAFF
>13|TRBJ2-3|TRBV20-1
CSGIRTSTDTQYF
>15|TRBJ1-1|TRBV29-1
CSASAQGRGSTEAFF
>13|TRBJ2-7|TRBV7-2
CASSEAVAYEQYF
>17|TRBJ2-5|TRBV7-2
CASSLVGRPHHSETQYF
>14|TRBJ2-5|TRBV5-1
CASSFGQGEETQYF
>21|TRBJ2-1|TRBV5-1
CASSPKWHPGLALPSYNEQFF
>14|TRBJ2-1|TRBV20-1
CSASGGAVWNEQFF
>14|TRBJ2-7|TRBV24-1
CATSDKTMGYEQYF
>14|TRBJ2-7|TRBV20-1
CSASSGPSSYEQYF
>16|TRBJ2-5|TRBV20-1
CSARPPPSGGKETQYF
>14|TRBJ1-2|TRBV20-1
CSAGTAPGHYGYTF
>13|TRBJ1-1|TRBV29-1
CSVRGQLNTEAFF
>13|TRBJ2-5|TRBV5-1
CASSLEWEETQYF
>14|TRBJ1-4|TRBV20-1
CSAKGQGGSEKLFF
>13|TRBJ2-5|TRBV5-1
CASTLAGAETQYF
>14|TRBJ1-4|TRBV29-1
CSVRDGTAGEKLFF